This TCR beta chain was documented in a study of low-dose radiotherapy and immunotherapy resistance in tumors. Study overall: Fractions of 0.5 Gy went to Cohort 1 every 2 weeks, totaling 6.5 Gy.

First-strand cDNA relied on TRAV- and TRBV-specific primers spanning alpha and beta chains. With a constant-region primer and a V-primer adapter, TCRs were subjected to approximately 20 PCR cycles of amplification. TCRdb redid the calling of the reads with MiXCR, one entry per CDR3 protein. This table holds around 100,000 distinct CDR3 sequences, 20% to 25% found once. Indicated time point: after trial treatment. Treatment of the sample: LDRT plus nivolumab, ipilimumab, low-dose cyclophosphamide and aspirin (RACIN trial). Germline lookup yields CDR1 WSHSY and CDR2 SAAADI. Trimming removed 1 base at V and 4 bases at J, with 16 bases between. The CDR3 extends over 17 amino acids. This clonotype was seen many times.

This clonotype originated in a female donor with ovarian cancer. Sequenced here: PBMCs, sampled after low-dose radiotherapy plus immunotherapy. The genes are TRBV10-2 and TRBJ2-2; possible D gene TRBD1, 6 bases. CDR3 region: CASSEFWDRGGTGELFF. DNA of the CDR3: TGCGCCAGCAGTGAGTTTTGGGACCGAGGGGGCACCGGGGAGCTGTTTTTT.